This TCR beta chain was sequenced during a study of post-analysis software for immune sequencing data. Prepared TCR beta cDNA libraries contained unique molecular identifiers. TCRdb reprocessed the PCR reads via MiXCR and lists one record per CDR3 protein. The sample yields about 770,000 distinct CDR3 sequences, approximately 44% seen once. Specimen: blood. The clonotype originates from a girl aged 5 to 17 with multiple sclerosis.

The CDR3 is CASRFLSGIRETQYF. The CDR3 DNA follows: TGTGCCAGCAGATTCCTCAGCGGGATCCGAGAGACCCAGTACTTC. The rearrangement uses TRBV6-5 and TRBJ2-7; 7 bases match TRBD2. The end of the DNA fits TRBJ2-5 better, so the J call may be wrong. Germline-derived CDR1 and CDR2 are MNHEY and SVGAGI. This CDR3 spans 15 amino acids.